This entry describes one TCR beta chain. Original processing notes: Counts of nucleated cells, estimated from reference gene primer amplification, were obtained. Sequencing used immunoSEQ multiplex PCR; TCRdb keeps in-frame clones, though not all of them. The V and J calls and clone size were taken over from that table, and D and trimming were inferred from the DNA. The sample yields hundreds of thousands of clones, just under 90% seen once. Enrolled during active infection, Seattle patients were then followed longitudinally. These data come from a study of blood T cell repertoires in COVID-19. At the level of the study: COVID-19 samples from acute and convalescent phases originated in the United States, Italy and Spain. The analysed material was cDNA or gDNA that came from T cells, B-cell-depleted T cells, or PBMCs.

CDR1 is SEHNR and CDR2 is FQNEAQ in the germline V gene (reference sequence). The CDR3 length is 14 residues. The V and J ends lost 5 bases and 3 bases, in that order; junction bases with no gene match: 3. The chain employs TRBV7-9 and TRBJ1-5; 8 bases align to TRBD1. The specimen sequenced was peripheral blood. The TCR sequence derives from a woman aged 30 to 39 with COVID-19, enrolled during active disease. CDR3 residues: CASSVTGANQPQHF. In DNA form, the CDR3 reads TGTGCCAGCAGCGTGACAGGGGCCAATCAGCCCCAGCATTTT.